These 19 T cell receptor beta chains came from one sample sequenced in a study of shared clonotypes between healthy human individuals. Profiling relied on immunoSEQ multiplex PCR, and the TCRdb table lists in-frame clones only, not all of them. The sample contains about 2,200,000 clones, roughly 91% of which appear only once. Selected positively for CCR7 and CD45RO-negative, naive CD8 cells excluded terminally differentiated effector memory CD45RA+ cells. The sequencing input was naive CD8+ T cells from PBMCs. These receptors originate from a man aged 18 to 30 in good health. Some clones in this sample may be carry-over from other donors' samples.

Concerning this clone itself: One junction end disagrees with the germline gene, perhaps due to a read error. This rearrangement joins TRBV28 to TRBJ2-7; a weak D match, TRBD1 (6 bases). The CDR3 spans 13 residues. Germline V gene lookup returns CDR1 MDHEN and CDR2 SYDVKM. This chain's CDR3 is CASSFAGAPEEDF. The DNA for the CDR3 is TGTGCCAGCAGTTTTGCAGGGGCACCCGAGGAGGACTTC.

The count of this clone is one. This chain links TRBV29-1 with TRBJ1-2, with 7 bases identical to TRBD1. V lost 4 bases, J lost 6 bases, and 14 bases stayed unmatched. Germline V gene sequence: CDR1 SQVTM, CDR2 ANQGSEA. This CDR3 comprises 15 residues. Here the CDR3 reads CSVGSSGGMQHGYTF. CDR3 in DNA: TGCAGCGTTGGTTCGTCAGGGGGAATGCAACATGGCTACACCTTC.

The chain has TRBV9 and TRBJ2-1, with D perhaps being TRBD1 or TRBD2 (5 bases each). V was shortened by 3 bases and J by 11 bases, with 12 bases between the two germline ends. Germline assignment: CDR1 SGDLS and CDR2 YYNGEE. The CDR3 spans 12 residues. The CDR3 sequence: CASSATPGQQFF. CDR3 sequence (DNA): TGTGCCAGCAGCGCTACCCCGGGACAGCAGTTCTTC.

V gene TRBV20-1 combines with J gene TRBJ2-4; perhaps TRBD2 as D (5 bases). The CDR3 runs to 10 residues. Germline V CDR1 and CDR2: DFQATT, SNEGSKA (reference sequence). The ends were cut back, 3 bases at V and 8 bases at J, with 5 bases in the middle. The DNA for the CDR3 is TGCAGTGCTAGGGACTACATTCAGTACTTC. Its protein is CSARDYIQYF.

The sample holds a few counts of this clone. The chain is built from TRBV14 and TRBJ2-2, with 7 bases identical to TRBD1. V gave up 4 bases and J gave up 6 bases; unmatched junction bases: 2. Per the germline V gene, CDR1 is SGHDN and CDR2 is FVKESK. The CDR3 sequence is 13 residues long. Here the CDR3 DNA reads TGTGCCAGCAGCCGACAGGGTCCCGGGGAGCTGTTTTTT. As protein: CASSRQGPGELFF.

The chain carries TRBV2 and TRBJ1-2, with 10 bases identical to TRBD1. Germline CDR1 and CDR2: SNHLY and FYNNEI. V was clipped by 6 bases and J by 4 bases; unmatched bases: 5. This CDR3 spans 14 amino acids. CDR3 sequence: CASRDRGLGYGYTF. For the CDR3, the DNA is TGTGCCAGCAGAGACAGGGGGCTCGGCTATGGCTACACCTTC.

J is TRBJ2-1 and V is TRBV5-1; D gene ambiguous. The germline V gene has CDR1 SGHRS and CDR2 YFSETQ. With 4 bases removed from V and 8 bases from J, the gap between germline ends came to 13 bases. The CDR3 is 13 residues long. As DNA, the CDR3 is TGCGCCAGCAGCCTGACGTTAGGGCATGAGCAGTTCTTC. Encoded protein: CASSLTLGHEQFF.

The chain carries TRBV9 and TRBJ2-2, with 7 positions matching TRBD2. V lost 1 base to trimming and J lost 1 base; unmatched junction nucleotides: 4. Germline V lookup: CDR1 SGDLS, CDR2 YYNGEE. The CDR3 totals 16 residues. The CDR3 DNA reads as TGTGCCAGCAGCGTATATCCTAGCGGGAACACCGGGGAGCTGTTTTTT. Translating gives CASSVYPSGNTGELFF.

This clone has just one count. Written as DNA, the CDR3 is TGCAGCGTTCCCCCGGACAGGGCCAGTAGAGATACGCAGTATTTT. It specifies CSVPPDRASRDTQYF. The rearrangement uses TRBV29-1 and TRBJ2-3; 8 nucleotides align to TRBD1. The CDR3 length is 15 residues. The V gene's germline CDR1 is SQVTM and CDR2 ANQGSEA. Germline trimming cut 5 bases from V and 5 bases from J; bases unmatched to any gene: 12.

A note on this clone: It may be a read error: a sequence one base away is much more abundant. This CDR3 is CASSTSSYNEQFF. Here the CDR3 DNA reads TGTGCCAGCAGTACCAGCTCCTACAATGAGCAGTTCTTC. The chain employs TRBV9 and TRBJ2-1; no firm D call. This CDR3 is built from 13 residues. The germline CDR1 and CDR2 sequences are SGDLS and YYNGEE. V lost 5 bases and J 0 bases, leaving 6 bases between the germline ends.

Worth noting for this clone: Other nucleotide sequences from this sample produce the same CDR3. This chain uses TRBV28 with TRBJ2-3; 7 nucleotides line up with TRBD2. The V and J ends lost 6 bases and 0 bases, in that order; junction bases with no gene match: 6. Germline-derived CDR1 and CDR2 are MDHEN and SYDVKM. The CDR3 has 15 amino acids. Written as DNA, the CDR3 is TGTGCCAGCAGCTTGGGGGGGACTAGCACAGATACGCAGTATTTT. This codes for CASSLGGTSTDTQYF.

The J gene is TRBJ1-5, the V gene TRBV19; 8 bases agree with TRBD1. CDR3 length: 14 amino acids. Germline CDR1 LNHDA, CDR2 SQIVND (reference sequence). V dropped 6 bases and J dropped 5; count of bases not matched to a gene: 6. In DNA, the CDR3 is TGTGCCAGTAGCCCCGGGACAGGCTATCAGCCCCAGCATTTT. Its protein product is CASSPGTGYQPQHF. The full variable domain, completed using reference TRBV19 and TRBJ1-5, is DGGITQSPKYLFRKEGQNVTLSCEQNLNHDAMYWYRQDPGQGLRLIYYSQIVNDFQKGDIAEGYSVSREKKESFPLTVTSAQKNPTAFYLCASSPGTGYQPQHFGDGTRLSIL.

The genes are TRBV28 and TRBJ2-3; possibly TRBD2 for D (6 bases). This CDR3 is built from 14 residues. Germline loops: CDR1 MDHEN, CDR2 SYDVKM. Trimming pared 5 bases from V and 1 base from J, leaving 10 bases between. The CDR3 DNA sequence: TGTGCCAGCAGTCCTTTAGCGGGCACAGATACGCAGTATTTT. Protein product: CASSPLAGTDTQYF.

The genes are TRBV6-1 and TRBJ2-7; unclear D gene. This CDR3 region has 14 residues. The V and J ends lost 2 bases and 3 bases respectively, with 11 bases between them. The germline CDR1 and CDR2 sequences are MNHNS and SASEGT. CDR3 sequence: CASSESHRGYEQYF. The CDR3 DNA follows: TGTGCCAGCAGTGAATCTCACAGAGGCTACGAGCAGTACTTC.

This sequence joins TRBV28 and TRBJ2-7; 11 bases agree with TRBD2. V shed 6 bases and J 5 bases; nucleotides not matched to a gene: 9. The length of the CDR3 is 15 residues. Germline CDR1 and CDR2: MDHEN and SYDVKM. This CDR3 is CASRPTSGSTHEQYF. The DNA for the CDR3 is TGTGCCAGCAGACCCACTAGCGGGAGCACCCACGAGCAGTACTTC.

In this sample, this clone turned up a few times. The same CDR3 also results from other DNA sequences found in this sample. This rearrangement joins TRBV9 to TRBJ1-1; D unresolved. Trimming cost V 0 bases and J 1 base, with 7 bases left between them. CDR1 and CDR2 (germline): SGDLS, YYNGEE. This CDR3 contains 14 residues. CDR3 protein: CASSVASENTEAFF. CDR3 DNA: TGTGCCAGCAGCGTAGCATCTGAGAACACTGAAGCTTTCTTT.

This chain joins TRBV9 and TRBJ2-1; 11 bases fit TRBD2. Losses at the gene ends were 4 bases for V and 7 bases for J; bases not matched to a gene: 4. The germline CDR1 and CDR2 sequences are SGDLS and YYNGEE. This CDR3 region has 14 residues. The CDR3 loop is CASSLAGGRNEQFF. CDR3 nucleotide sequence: TGTGCCAGCAGCTTAGCGGGAGGGCGTAATGAGCAGTTCTTC.

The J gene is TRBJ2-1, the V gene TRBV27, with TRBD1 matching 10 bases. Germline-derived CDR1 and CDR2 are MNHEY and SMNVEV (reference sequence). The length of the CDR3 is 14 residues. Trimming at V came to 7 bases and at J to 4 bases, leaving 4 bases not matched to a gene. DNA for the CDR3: TGTGCCAGCACCGGGACAGGGGTTTACAATGAGCAGTTCTTC. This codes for CASTGTGVYNEQFF.

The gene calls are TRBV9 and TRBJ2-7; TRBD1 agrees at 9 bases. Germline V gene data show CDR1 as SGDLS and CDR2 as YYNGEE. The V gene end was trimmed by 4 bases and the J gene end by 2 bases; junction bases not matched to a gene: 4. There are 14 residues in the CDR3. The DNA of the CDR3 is TGTGCCAGCAGCCCGGACAGGGGCCCCTACGAGCAGTACTTC. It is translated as CASSPDRGPYEQYF.